This T cell receptor beta chain originates from a study of vaccination and CD4 T cells after COVID-19. This clonotype was observed a handful of times. Its antigen remains unidentified. Trimming removed 6 bases from V and 3 bases from J; junction bases left unmatched: 5. This CDR3 comprises 14 residues. Germline V gene sequence: CDR1 DFQATT, CDR2 SNEGSKA (reference sequence). Specified treatment: roughly 10-day PBMC culture with coronavirus spike peptide pools or control peptides (ViraFEST assay). Cultured CD4+ T-cell DNA underwent Oncomine TCR Beta short-read sequencing. Using its own MiXCR run on the PCR reads, TCRdb lists one record per CDR3 protein. The data show fewer than 10,000 distinct CDR3 sequences, under 30% seen once.

The sequencing sample was made of cultured CD4+ T cells from blood. The source is a human donor with COVID-19. The gene calls are TRBV20-1 and TRBJ2-1, with 10 bases matching TRBD2. CDR3 coding DNA: TGCAGTGCGATTAGCGGGGGGAACTACAATGAGCAGTTCTTC. Its protein product is CSAISGGNYNEQFF.